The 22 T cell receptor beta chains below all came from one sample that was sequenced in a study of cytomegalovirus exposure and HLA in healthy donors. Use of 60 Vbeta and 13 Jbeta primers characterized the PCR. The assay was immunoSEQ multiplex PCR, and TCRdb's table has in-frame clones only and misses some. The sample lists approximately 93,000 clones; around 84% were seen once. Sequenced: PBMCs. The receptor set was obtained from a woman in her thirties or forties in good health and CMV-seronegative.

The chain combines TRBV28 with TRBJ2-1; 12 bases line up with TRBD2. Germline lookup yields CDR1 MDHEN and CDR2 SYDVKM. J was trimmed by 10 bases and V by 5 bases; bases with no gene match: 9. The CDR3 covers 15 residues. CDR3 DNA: TGTGCCAGCAGTCAGCTAGCGGGAGGGCCGGGGGAGCAGTTCTTC. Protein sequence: CASSQLAGGPGEQFF. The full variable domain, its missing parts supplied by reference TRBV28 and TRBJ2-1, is DVKVTQSSRYLVKRTGEKVFLECVQDMDHENMFWYRQDPGLGLRLIYFSYDVKMKEKGDIPEGYSVSREKKERFSLILESASTNQTSMYLCASSQLAGGPGEQFFGPGTRLTVL.

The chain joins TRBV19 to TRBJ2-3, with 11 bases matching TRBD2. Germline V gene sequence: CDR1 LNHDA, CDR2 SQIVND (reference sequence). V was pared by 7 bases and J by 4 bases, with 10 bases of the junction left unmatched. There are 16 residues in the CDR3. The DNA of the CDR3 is TGTGCCAGTACTCTTTCCGGGACTAGCGGTTCAGATACGCAGTATTTT. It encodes CASTLSGTSGSDTQYF.

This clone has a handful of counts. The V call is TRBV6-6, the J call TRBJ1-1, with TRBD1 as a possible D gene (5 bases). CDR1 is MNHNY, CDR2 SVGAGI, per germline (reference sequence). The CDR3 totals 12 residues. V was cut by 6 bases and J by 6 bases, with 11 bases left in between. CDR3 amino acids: CASSLPGSEAFF. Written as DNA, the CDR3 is TGTGCCAGCAGCCTCCCAGGGTCTGAAGCTTTCTTT.

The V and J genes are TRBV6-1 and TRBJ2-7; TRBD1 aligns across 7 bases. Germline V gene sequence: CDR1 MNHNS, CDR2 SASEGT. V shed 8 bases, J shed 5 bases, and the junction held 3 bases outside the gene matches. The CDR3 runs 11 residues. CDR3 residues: CASHRGHEQYF. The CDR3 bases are TGTGCCAGCCACAGGGGCCACGAGCAGTACTTC.

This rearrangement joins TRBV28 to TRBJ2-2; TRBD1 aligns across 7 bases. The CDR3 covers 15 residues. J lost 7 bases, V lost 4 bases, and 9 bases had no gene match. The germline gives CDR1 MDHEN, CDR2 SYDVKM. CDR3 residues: CASSSGTDFGGELFF. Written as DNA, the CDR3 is TGTGCCAGCAGTTCCGGGACAGACTTCGGCGGGGAGCTGTTTTTT.

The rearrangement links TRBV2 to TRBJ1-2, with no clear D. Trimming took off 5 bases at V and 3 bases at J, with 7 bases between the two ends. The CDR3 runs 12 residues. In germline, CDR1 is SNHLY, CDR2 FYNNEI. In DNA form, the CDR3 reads TGTGCCAGCAGTATGAGGGACTATGGCTACACCTTC. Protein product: CASSMRDYGYTF.

CDR3: CASRLAGGPSEQYF. Written as DNA, the CDR3 is TGTGCCAGCAGGTTAGCGGGAGGGCCGTCCGAGCAGTACTTC. The chain joins TRBV5-6 to TRBJ2-7; TRBD2 matches at 11 bases. V lost 5 bases to trimming and J lost 6 bases; unmatched junction nucleotides: 7. The CDR3 runs 14 residues. Germline V gene lookup returns CDR1 SGHDT and CDR2 YYEEEE.

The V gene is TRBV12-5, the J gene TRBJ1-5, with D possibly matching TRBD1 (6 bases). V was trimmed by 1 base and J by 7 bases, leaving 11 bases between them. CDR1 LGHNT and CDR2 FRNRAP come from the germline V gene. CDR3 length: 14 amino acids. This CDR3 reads CASGLGGRLQPQHF. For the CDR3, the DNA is TGTGCTAGTGGTTTGGGGGGGCGACTCCAGCCCCAGCATTTT.

The CDR3 sequence is CASSQAPAGHNYGYTF. CDR3 nucleotides: TGTGCCAGCAGCCAAGCCCCCGCGGGGCACAACTATGGCTACACCTTC. The chain has TRBV14 and TRBJ1-2; the D gene is possibly TRBD1 (5 bases). The CDR3 is 16 residues long. V lost 1 base and J lost 2, with 14 bases in between. The V gene's germline CDR1 is SGHDN and CDR2 FVKESK. The whole variable domain, remainder taken from reference TRBV14 and TRBJ1-2, is EAGVTQFPSHSVIEKGQTVTLRCDPISGHDNLYWYRRVMGKEIKFLLHFVKESKQDESGMPNNRFLAERTGGTYSTLKVQPAELEDSGVYFCASSQAPAGHNYGYTFGSGTRLTVV.

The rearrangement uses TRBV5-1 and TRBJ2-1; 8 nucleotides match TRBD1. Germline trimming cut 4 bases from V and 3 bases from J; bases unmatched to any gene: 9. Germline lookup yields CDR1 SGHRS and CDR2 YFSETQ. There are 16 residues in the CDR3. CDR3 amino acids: CASSPMGDRGYNEQFF. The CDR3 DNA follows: TGCGCCAGCAGCCCGATGGGAGACAGGGGCTACAATGAGCAGTTCTTC.

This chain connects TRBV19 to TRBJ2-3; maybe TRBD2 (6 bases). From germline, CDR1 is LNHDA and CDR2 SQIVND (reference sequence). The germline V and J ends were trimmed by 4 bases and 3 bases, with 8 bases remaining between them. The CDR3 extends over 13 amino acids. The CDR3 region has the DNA TGTGCCAGTAGTAGCCGGGAGACAGATACGCAGTATTTT. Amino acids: CASSSRETDTQYF.

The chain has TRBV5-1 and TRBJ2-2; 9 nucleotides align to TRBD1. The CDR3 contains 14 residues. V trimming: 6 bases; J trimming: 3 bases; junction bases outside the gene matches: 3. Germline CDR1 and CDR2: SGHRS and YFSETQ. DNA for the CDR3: TGCGCCAGCAAGAGACAGGGGGACACCGGGGAGCTGTTTTTT. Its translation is CASKRQGDTGELFF.

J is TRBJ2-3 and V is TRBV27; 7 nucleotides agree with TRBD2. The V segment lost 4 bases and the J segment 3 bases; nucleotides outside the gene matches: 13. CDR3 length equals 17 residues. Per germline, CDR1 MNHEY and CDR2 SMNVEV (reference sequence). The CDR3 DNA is TGTGCCAGCAGTTGGTGGGCTAGCGGAGGTGATACAGATACGCAGTATTTT. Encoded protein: CASSWWASGGDTDTQYF.

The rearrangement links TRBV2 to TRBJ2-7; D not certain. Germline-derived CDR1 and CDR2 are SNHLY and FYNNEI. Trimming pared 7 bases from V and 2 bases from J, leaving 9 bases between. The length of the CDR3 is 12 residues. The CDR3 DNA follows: TGTGCCAGCACGAGGATTCCCTACGAGCAGTACTTC. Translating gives CASTRIPYEQYF.

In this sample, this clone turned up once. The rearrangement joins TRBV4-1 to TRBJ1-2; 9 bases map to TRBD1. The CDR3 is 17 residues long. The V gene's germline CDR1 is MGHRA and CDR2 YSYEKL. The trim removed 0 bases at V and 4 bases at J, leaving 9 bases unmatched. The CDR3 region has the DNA TGCGCCAGCAGCCAAGAGACTATAGGACAGGGGACCTATGGCTACACCTTC. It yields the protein CASSQETIGQGTYGYTF.

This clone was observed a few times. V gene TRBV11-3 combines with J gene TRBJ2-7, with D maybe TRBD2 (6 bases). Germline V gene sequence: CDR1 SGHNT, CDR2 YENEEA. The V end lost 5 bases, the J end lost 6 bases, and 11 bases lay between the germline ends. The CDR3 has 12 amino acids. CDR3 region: CASSNPGVEQYF. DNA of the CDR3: TGTGCCAGCAGCAACCCGGGAGTCGAGCAGTACTTC.

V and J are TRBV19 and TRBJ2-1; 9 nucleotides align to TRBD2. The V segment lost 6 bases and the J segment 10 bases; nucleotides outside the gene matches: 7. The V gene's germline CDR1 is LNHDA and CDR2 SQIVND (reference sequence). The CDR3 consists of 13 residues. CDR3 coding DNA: TGTGCCAGTAGGCGGGAGGGCCTAGGGGAGCAGTTCTTC. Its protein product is CASRREGLGEQFF.

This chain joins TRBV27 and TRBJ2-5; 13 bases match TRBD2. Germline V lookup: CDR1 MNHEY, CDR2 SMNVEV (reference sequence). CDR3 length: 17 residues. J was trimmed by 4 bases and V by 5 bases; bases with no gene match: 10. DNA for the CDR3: TGTGCCAGCAGTCCCATCCCCGGACTAGCGGGAGCAGAGACCCAGTACTTC. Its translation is CASSPIPGLAGAETQYF.

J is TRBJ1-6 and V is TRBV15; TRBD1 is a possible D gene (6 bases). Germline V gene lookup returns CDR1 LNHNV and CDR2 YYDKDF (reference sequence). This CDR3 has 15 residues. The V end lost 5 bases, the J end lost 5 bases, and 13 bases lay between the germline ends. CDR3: CATSSYGQNNSPLHF. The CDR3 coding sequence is TGTGCCACCAGCTCCTACGGACAGAATAATTCACCCCTCCACTTT.

The DNA for the CDR3 is TGTGCCAGCAGCGTAGGTCAGGGATTGGACAATGAGCAGTTCTTC. Translating gives CASSVGQGLDNEQFF. The chain couples TRBV9 to TRBJ2-1, with a weak D call TRBD1 (5 bases). V lost 0 bases and J lost 5, with 12 bases in between. Germline V gives CDR1 SGDLS, CDR2 YYNGEE. The CDR3 extends over 15 amino acids.

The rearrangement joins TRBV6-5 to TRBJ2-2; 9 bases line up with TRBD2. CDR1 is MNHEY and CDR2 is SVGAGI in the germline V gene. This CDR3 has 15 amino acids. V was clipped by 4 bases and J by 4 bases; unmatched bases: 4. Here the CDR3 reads CASSFSGGLTGELFF. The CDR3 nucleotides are TGTGCCAGCAGTTTTAGCGGGGGCCTCACCGGGGAGCTGTTTTTT.

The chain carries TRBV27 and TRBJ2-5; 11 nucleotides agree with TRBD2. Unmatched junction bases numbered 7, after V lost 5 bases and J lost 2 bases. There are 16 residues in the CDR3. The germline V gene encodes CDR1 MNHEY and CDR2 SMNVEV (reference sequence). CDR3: CASSPGTSGLQETQYF. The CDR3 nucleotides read TGTGCCAGCAGTCCAGGGACTAGCGGCCTTCAAGAGACCCAGTACTTC.